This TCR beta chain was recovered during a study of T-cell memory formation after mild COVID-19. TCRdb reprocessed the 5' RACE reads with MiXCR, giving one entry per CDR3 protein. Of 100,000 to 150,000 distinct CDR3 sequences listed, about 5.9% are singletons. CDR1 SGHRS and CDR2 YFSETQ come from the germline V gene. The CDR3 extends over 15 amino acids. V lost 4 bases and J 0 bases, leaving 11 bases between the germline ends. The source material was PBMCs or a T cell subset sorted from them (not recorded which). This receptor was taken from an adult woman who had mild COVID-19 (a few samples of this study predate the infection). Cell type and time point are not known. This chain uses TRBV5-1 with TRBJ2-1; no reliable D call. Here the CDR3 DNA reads TGCGCCAGCAGCACCGGGCCGAGCTCCTACAATGAGCAGTTCTTC. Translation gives CASSTGPSSYNEQFF.